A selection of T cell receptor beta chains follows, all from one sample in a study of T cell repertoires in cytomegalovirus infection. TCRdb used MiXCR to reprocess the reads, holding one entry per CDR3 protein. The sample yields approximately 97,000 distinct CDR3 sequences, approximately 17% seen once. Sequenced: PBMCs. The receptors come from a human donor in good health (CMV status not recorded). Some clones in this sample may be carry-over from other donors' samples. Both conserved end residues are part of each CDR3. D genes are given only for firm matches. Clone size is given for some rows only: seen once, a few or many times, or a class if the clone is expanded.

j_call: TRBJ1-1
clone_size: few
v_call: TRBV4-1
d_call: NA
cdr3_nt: TGCGCCAGCAGCCAAGCCCCTTTACTGACGTTTACCTACACTGAAGCTTTCTTT
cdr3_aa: CASSQAPLLTFTYTEAFF

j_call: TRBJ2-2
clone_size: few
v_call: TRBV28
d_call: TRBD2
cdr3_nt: TGTGCCAGCAGTTTGTTTAGCGGGACTAACACCGGGGAGCTGTTTTTT
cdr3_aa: CASSLFSGTNTGELFF

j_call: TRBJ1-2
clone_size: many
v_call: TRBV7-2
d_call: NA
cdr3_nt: TGTGCCAGCAGCCGTCCCTCGCAACAGGTTAGGGATGGCTACACCTTC
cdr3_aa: CASSRPSQQVRDGYTF

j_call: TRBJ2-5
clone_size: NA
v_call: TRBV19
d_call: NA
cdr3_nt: TGTGCCAGTAGTGTCGGGCCCACCGAGGGAGAGACCCAGTACTTC
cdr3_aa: CASSVGPTEGETQYF

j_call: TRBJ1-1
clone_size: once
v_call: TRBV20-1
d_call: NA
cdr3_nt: TGCAGTGCTAGAGTTGCGGTTATGAACACTGAAGCTTTCTTT
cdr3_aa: CSARVAVMNTEAFF

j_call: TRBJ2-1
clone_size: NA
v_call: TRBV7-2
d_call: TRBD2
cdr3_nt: TGTGCCAGCAGCTTAGAGCTAGCGGGGGTCCTAGGGAGGAATGAGCAGTTCTTC
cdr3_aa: CASSLELAGVLGRNEQFF

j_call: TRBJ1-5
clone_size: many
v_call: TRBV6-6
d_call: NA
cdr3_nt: TGTGCCAGCAGTTACTCGAGAACAGGCAATCAGCCCCAGCATTTT
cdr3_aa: CASSYSRTGNQPQHF

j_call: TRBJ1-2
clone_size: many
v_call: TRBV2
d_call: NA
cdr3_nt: TGTGCCAGCAGTGACCAGGGAAACTATGGCTACACCTTC
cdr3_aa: CASSDQGNYGYTF

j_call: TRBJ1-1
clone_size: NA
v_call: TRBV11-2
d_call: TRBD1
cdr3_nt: TGTGCCAGCAGCTCCCCTCGACAGGGAGTGAGTGCTTTCTTT
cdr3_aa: CASSSPRQGVSAFF

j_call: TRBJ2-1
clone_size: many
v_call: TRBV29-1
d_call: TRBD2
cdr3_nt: TGCAGCGTTGAAATAGGTCGCGGGGGCTCCTACAATGAGCAGTTCTTC
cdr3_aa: CSVEIGRGGSYNEQFF